What follows are 15 T cell receptor beta chains derived from one specimen sequenced in a study of CD8+ T cells in alopecia areata. Reverse transcription of extracted RNA yielded cDNA, which provided the sequencing template. Method: immunoSEQ multiplex PCR; TCRdb's copy keeps in-frame clones and lacks some. The table lists some 160,000 clones, roughly 65% of them singletons. The treatment: oral pan-JAK inhibitor, 5-10 mg twice daily. Source: CD4+ T cells sorted from blood, taken at week 4, from a patient treated with tofacitinib. All receptors come from a human donor with alopecia areata.

CDR3 amino acids: CASSGSGQAGTDTQYF. The CDR3 DNA sequence: TGTGCCAGCAGCGGATCGGGACAGGCGGGCACAGATACGCAGTATTTT. The rearrangement uses TRBV5-5 and TRBJ2-3; 8 positions agree with TRBD1. The CDR3 totals 16 residues. The germline CDR1 and CDR2 sequences are SGHKS and YYEKEE (reference sequence). Trimming at V came to 4 bases and at J to 1 base, leaving 8 bases not matched to a gene. Looking up the rest from reference TRBV5-5 and TRBJ2-3 gives the full variable domain: DAGVTQSPTHLIKTRGQQVTLRCSPISGHKSVSWYQQVLGQGPQFIFQYYEKEERGRGNFPDRFSARQFPNYSSELNVNALLLGDSALYLCASSGSGQAGTDTQYFGPGTRLTVL.

CDR3 in DNA: TGCAGCGTTGGATTGGGACAGGGGACCAAAGAAGCTTTCTTT. It encodes CSVGLGQGTKEAFF. The chain employs TRBV29-1 and TRBJ1-1, with 10 positions matching TRBD1. There are 14 residues in the CDR3. V lost 4 bases, J lost 8 bases, and 10 bases stayed unmatched. The germline CDR1 and CDR2 sequences are SQVTM and ANQGSEA.

This clone was detected only once. The chain links TRBV6-6 to TRBJ1-6; D unresolved. The length of the CDR3 is 12 residues. V lost 5 bases and J 10 bases, leaving 9 bases between the germline ends. In germline, CDR1 is MNHNY, CDR2 SVGAGI (reference sequence). CDR3 amino acids: CASSGLGSPLHF. The CDR3 DNA follows: TGTGCCAGCAGTGGGCTGGGATCACCCCTCCACTTT.

The chain has TRBV29-1 and TRBJ2-5; no clear D. Trimming took off 4 bases at V and 3 bases at J, with 9 bases between the two ends. The germline V gene encodes CDR1 SQVTM and CDR2 ANQGSEA. The CDR3 runs to 12 residues. The chain's CDR3 is CSVGAAEETQYF. CDR3 coding DNA: TGCAGCGTTGGCGCGGCTGAAGAGACCCAGTACTTC. Filled out from reference TRBV29-1 and TRBJ2-5, the complete variable domain reads SAVISQKPSRDICQRGTSLTIQCQVDSQVTMMFWYRQQPGQSLTLIATANQGSEATYESGFVIDKFPISRPNLTFSTLTVSNMSPEDSSIYLCSVGAAEETQYFGPGTRLLVL.

This chain links TRBV2 with TRBJ1-5, with D unclear. Germline V gene lookup returns CDR1 SNHLY and CDR2 FYNNEI. With 6 bases removed from V and 0 bases from J, the gap between germline ends came to 12 bases. This CDR3 has 15 residues. The CDR3 loop is CASRATVYSNQPQHF. The CDR3 region has the DNA TGTGCCAGCAGGGCGACGGTTTATAGCAATCAGCCCCAGCATTTT. The variable domain in full, with the rest retrieved from reference TRBV2 and TRBJ1-5, is EPEVTQTPSHQVTQMGQEVILRCVPISNHLYFYWYRQILGQKVEFLVSFYNNEISEKSEIFDDQFSVERPDGSNFTLKIRSTKLEDSAMYFCASRATVYSNQPQHFGDGTRLSIL.

The chain is built from TRBV7-2 and TRBJ2-3; D is perhaps TRBD2 (5 bases). The CDR3 length is 16 residues. Trimming cost V 1 base and J 2 bases, with 13 bases left between them. Per germline, CDR1 SGHTA and CDR2 FQGNSA. The CDR3 DNA reads as TGTGCCAGCAGCTTAGGACGGCTAGCTAACACAGATACGCAGTATTTT. Its translation is CASSLGRLANTDTQYF.

This chain uses TRBV5-1 with TRBJ1-2; possible D gene TRBD1, 6 bases. Trimming shortened V by 4 bases and J by 0 bases, and 10 bases separated the two germline ends. From germline, CDR1 is SGHRS and CDR2 YFSETQ. The CDR3 length is 14 residues. CDR3 sequence (DNA): TGCGCCAGCAGCGCGGACAGACCTAACTATGGCTACACCTTC. It yields the protein CASSADRPNYGYTF.

The CDR3 protein is CASSATGGLTKNIQYF. In nucleotides, the CDR3 is TGTGCCAGCAGTGCCACAGGGGGCTTAACCAAAAACATTCAGTACTTC. V and J are TRBV2 and TRBJ2-4; 9 nucleotides line up with TRBD1. With V trimmed by 4 bases and J by 2 bases, 6 bases remained unmatched. CDR3 length: 16 amino acids. The V gene's germline CDR1 is SNHLY and CDR2 FYNNEI.

The V gene is TRBV9, the J gene TRBJ2-2; D perhaps matches TRBD2 (6 bases). CDR1 is SGDLS, CDR2 YYNGEE, per germline. CDR3 length equals 16 residues. V gave up 3 bases and J gave up 8 bases, with 20 bases separating them. Here the CDR3 reads CASSERRGTGLGELFF. The CDR3 DNA follows: TGTGCCAGCAGCGAACGGAGAGGGACTGGACTAGGGGAGCTGTTTTTT.

The chain joins TRBV2 to TRBJ1-3, with 7 bases lining up with TRBD1. The CDR3 is 14 amino acids. CDR1 and CDR2 (germline): SNHLY, FYNNEI. Trimming cost V 8 bases and J 0 bases; bases outside gene matches: 4. Written as DNA, the CDR3 is TGTGCCAGCCGGCGGGACAGCTCTGGAAACACCATATATTTT. This codes for CASRRDSSGNTIYF.

A few counts support this clone. This chain connects TRBV7-3 to TRBJ2-5; D not certain. CDR1 is SGHTA and CDR2 is FQGTGA in the germline V gene. CDR3 length: 13 amino acids. Trimming took 0 bases from V and 5 from J, leaving 7 bases between them. The CDR3 region has the DNA TGTGCCAGCAGCTTAACAGTATCTGAGACCCAGTACTTC. Amino acid sequence: CASSLTVSETQYF.

The chain couples TRBV30 to TRBJ1-2; D uncertain. The germline gives CDR1 GTSNPN, CDR2 SVGIG (reference sequence). There are 11 residues in the CDR3. Trimming left V 5 bases short and J 8 bases short, with 12 bases between. The CDR3 DNA follows: TGTGCCTGGGACTCCCCCATCGGCTACACCTTC. This sequence encodes CAWDSPIGYTF.

The genes are TRBV29-1 and TRBJ1-1, with a tentative D call TRBD1 (6 bases). V gave up 7 bases and J gave up 4 bases, with 13 bases separating them. CDR3 length equals 12 residues. Germline V gives CDR1 SQVTM, CDR2 ANQGSEA. The chain's CDR3 is CSGGRGGTEAFF. The CDR3 nucleotides are TGCAGCGGTGGCAGGGGTGGCACTGAAGCTTTCTTT.

This clone was recorded a few times. V gene TRBV23-1 combines with J gene TRBJ1-6, with 9 bases matching TRBD1. TRBV23-1 carries the ORF label, with uncertain function. This CDR3 is 15 amino acids long. Trimming at V came to 3 bases and at J to 6 bases, leaving 3 bases not matched to a gene. The CDR3 region has the DNA TGCGCCAGCAGTCACTTGGGACAGGGTAATTCACCCCTCCACTTT. It encodes CASSHLGQGNSPLHF.

The gene calls are TRBV30 and TRBJ1-2; D unclear. The CDR3 runs 13 residues. The germline V and J ends were trimmed by 7 bases and 4 bases, with 16 bases remaining between them. Germline V CDR1 and CDR2: GTSNPN, SVGIG (reference sequence). This CDR3 reads CASGEGGGYGYTF. The CDR3 DNA reads TGTGCCTCCGGGGAGGGAGGAGGCTATGGCTACACCTTC.